The following is a TCR beta chain sequence with its context. The source of the sample is a study of somatic mutations in cytotoxic T cells in rheumatoid arthritis. The CDR3 runs to 12 residues. The germline gives CDR1 LGHNA, CDR2 YNFKEQ. Trimming took 1 base from V and 10 from J, leaving 8 bases between them. Only in-frame clones appear in the TCRdb table, and some are missing; sequencing was by immunoSEQ multiplex PCR. The repertoire consists of just over 20,000 clones, with around 86% occurring once and the leading ten covering approximately 14%. The sequence was obtained from an adult with rheumatoid arthritis. This chain connects TRBV4-2 to TRBJ2-1; the D is unclear. The sequenced sample was CD8+ T cells sorted from blood. CDR3 residues: CASSQGGLEQFF. The DNA of the CDR3 is TGTGCCAGCAGCCAAGGGGGATTGGAGCAGTTCTTC.